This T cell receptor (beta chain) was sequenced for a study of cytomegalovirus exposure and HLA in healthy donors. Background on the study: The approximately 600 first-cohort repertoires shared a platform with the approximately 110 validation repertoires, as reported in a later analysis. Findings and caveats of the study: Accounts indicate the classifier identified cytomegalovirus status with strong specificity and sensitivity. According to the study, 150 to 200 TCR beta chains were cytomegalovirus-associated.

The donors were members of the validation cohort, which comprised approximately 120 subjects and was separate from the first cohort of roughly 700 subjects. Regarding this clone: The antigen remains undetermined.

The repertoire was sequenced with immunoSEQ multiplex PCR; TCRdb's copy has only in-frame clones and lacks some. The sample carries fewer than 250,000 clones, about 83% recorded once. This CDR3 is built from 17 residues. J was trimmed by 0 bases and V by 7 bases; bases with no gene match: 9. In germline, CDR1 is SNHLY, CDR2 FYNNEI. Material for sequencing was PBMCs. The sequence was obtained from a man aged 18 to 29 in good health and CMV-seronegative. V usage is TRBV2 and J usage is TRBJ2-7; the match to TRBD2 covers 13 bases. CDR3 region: CASTGGTSGISSYEQYF. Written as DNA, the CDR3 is TGTGCCAGCACCGGCGGGACTAGCGGGATTAGCTCCTACGAGCAGTACTTC.